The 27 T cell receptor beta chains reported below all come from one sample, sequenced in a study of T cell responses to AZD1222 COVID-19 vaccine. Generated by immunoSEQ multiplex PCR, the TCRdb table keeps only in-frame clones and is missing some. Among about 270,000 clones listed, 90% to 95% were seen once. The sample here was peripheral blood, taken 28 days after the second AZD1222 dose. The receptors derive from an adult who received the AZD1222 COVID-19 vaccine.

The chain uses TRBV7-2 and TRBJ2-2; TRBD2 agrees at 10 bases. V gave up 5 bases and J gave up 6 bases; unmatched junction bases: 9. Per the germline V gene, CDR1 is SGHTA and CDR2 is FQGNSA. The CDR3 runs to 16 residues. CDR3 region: CASSPPGLAYPGELFF. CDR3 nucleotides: TGTGCCAGCAGCCCACCGGGACTAGCGTATCCCGGGGAGCTGTTTTTT. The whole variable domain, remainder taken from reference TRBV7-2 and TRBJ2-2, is GAGVSQSPSNKVTEKGKDVELRCDPISGHTALYWYRQSLGQGLEFLIYFQGNSAPDKSGLPSDRFSAERTGGSVSTLTIQRTQQEDSAVYLCASSPPGLAYPGELFFGEGSRLTVL.

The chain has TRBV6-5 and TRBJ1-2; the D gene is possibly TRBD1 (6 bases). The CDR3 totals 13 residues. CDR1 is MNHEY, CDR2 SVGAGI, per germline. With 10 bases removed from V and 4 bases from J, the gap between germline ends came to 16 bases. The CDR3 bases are TGTGCCACCGCGACAGGCCCCATCTATGGCTACACCTTC. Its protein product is CATATGPIYGYTF.

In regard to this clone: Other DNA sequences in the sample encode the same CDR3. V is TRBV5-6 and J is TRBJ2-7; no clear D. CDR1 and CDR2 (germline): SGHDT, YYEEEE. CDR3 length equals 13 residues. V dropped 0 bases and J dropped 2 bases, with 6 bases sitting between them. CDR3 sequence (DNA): TGTGCCAGCAGCTTGGCAGCCCCCTACGAGCAGTACTTC. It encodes CASSLAAPYEQYF. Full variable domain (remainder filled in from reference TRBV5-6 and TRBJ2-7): DAGVTQSPTHLIKTRGQQVTLRCSPKSGHDTVSWYQQALGQGPQFIFQYYEEEERQRGNFPDRFSGHQFPNYSSELNVNALLLGDSALYLCASSLAAPYEQYFGPGTRLTVT.

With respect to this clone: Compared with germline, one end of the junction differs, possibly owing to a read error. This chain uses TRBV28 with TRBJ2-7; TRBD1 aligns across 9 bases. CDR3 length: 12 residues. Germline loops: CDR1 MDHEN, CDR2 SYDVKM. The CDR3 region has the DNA TGTGCCAGCAGTACTCAGCCGGGACAGGGAGGCTTC. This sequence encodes CASSTQPGQGGF.

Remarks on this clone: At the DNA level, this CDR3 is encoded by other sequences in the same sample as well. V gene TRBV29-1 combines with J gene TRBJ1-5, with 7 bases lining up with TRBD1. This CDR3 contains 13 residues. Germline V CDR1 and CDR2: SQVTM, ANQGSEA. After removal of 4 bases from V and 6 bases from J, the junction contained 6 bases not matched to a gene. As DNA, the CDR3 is TGCAGCGTTGGACAGGGCCTAGGTCAGCCCCAGCATTTT. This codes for CSVGQGLGQPQHF. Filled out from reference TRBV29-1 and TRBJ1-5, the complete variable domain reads SAVISQKPSRDICQRGTSLTIQCQVDSQVTMMFWYRQQPGQSLTLIATANQGSEATYESGFVIDKFPISRPNLTFSTLTVSNMSPEDSSIYLCSVGQGLGQPQHFGDGTRLSIL.

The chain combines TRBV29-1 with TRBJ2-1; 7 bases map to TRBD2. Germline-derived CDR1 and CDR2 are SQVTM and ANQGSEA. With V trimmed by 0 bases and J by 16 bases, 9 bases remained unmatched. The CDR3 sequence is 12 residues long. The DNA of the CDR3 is TGCAGCGTTGAAGATGGGAGGGGCCCAGGATTCTTC. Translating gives CSVEDGRGPGFF.

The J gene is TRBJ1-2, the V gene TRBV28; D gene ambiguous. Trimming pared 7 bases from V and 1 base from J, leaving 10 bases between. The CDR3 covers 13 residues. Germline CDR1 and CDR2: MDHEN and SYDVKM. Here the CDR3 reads CASKLPFNYGYTF. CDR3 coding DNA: TGTGCCAGCAAGTTACCTTTTAACTATGGCTACACCTTC.

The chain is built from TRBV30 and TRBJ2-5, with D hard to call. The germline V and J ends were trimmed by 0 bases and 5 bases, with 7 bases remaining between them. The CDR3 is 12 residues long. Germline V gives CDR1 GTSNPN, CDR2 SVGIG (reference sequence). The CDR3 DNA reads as TGTGCCTGGAGTGTAATGGGGGAGACCCAGTACTTC. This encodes CAWSVMGETQYF.

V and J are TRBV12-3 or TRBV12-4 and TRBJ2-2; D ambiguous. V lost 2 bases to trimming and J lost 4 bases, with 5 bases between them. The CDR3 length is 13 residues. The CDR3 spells CASSLLATGELFF. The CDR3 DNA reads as TGTGCCAGCAGTTTATTGGCCACCGGGGAGCTGTTTTTT.

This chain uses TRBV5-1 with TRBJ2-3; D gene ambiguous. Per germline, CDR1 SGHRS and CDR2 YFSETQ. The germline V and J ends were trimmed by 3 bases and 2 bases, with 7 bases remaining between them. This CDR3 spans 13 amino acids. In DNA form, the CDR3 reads TGCGCCAGCAGCTGGGTCCTCACAGATACGCAGTATTTT. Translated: CASSWVLTDTQYF.

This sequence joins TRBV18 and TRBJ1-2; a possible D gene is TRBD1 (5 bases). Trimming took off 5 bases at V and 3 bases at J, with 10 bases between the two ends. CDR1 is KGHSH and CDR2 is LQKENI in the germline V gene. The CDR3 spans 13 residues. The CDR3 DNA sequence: TGTGCCAGCTCATCTATGACAGACTATGGCTACACCTTC. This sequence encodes CASSSMTDYGYTF.

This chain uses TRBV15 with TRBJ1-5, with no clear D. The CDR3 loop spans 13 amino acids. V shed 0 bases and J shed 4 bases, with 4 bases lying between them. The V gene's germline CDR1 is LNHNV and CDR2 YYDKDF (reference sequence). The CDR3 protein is CATSRDPNQPQHF. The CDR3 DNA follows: TGTGCCACCAGCAGAGATCCTAATCAGCCCCAGCATTTT.

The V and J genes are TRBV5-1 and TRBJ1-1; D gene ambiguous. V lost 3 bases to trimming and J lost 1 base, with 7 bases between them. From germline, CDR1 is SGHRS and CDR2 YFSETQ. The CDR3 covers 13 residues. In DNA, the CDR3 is TGCGCCAGCAGCTCCGTTAGGAACACTGAAGCTTTCTTT. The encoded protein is CASSSVRNTEAFF.

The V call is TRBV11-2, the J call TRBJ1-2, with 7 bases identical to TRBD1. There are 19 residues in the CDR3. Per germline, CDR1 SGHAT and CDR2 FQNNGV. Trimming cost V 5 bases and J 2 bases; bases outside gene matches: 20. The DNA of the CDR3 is TGTGCCAGCAGCAAAACACGATCCACGACGGGACAGATAAACTATGGCTACACCTTC. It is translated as CASSKTRSTTGQINYGYTF.

CDR3 protein: CASSLGSSGNTIYF. CDR3 in DNA: TGTGCCAGCAGCTTAGGTAGCTCTGGAAACACCATATATTTT. The chain carries TRBV11-2 and TRBJ1-3; no definite D call. The germline CDR1 and CDR2 sequences are SGHAT and FQNNGV. Trimming cost V 1 base and J 0 bases, with 4 bases left between them. This CDR3 is 14 amino acids long.

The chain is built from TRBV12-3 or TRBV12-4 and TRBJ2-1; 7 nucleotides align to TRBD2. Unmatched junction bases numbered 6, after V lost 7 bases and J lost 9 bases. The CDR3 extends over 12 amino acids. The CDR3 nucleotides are TGTGCCAGCACCCGAGCGGGGAGTGAGCAGTTCTTC. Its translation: CASTRAGSEQFF.

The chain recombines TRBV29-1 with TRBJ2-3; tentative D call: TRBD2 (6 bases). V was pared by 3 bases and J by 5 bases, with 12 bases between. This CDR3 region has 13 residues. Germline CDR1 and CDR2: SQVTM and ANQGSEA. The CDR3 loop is CSVDRGTLDTQYF. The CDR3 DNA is TGCAGCGTTGATCGTGGGACTCTAGATACGCAGTATTTT.

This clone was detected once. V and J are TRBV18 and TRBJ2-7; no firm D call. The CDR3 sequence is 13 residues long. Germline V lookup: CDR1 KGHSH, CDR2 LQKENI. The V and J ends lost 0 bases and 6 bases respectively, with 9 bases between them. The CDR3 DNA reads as TGTGCCAGCTCACCACCGTCCCCCTCCGAGCAGTACTTC. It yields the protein CASSPPSPSEQYF.

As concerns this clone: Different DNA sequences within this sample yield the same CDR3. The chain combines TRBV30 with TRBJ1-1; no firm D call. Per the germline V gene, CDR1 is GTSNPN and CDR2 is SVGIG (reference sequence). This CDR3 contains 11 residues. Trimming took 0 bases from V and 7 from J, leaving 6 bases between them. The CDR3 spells CAWSVQLEAFF. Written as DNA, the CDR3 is TGTGCCTGGAGTGTTCAACTTGAAGCTTTCTTT. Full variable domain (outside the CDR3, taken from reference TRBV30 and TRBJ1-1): SQTIHQWPATLVQPVGSPLSLECTVEGTSNPNLYWYRQAAGRGLQLLFYSVGIGQISSEVPQNLSASRPQDRQFILSSKKLLLSDSGFYLCAWSVQLEAFFGQGTRLTVV.

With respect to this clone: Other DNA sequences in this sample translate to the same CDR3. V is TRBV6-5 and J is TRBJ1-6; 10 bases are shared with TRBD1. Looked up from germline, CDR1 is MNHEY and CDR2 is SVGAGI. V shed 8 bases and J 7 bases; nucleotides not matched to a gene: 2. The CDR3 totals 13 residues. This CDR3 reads CASWGQGNSPLHF. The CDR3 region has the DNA TGTGCCAGCTGGGGACAGGGGAATTCACCCCTCCACTTT.

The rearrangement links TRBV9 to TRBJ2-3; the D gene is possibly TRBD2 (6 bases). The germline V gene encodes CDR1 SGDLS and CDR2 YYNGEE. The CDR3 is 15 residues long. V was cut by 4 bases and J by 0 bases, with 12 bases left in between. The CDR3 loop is CASSPAGTSTDTQYF. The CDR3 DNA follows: TGTGCCAGCAGCCCCGCCGGGACTAGCACAGATACGCAGTATTTT.

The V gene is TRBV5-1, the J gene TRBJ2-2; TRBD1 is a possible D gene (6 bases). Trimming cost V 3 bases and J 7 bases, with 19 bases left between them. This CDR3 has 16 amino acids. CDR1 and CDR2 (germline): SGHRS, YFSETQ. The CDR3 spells CASSWGTTGLVGELFF. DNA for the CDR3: TGCGCCAGCAGCTGGGGAACCACAGGGTTGGTCGGGGAGCTGTTTTTT.

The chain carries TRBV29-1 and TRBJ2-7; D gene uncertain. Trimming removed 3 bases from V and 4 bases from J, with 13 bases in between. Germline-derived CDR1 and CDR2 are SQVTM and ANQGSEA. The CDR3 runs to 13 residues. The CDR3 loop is CSVEVGAEYEQYF. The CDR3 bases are TGCAGCGTTGAGGTAGGAGCCGAATACGAGCAGTACTTC.

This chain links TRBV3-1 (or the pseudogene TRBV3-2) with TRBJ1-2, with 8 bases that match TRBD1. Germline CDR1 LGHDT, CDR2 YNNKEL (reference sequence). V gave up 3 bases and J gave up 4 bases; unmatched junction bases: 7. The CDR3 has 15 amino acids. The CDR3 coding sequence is TGTGCCAGCAGCCAGGCCCCAGGGGGCGCCTATGGCTACACCTTC. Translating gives CASSQAPGGAYGYTF.

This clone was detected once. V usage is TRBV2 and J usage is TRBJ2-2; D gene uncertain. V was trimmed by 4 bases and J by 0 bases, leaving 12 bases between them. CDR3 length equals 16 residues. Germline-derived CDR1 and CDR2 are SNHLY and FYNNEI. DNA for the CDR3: TGTGCCAGCAGTGGAAGGGCCAGACCGAACACCGGGGAGCTGTTTTTT. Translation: CASSGRARPNTGELFF.

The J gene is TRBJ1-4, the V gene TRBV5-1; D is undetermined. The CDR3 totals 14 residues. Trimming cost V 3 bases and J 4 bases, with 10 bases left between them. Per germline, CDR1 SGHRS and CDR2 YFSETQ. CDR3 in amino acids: CASSSTGNNEKLFF. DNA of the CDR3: TGCGCCAGCAGCTCGACGGGCAATAATGAAAAACTGTTTTTT.

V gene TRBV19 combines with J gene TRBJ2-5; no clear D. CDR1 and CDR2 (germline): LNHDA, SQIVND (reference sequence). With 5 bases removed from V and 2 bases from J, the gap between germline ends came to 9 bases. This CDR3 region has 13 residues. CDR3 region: CASSGRRQETQYF. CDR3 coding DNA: TGTGCCAGTAGTGGACGGAGACAAGAGACCCAGTACTTC.